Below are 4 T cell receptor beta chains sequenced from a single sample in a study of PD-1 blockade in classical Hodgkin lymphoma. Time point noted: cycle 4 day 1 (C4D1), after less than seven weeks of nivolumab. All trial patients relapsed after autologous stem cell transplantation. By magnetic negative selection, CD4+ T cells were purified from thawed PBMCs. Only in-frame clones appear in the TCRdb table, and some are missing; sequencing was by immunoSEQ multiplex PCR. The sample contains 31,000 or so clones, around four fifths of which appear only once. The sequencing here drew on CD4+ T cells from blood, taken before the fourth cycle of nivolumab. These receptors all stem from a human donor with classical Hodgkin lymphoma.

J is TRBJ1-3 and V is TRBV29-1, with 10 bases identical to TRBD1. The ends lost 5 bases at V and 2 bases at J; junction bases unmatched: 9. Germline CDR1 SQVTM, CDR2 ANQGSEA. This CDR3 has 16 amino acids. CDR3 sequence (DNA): TGCAGCGTTTTGGGACAGGGGTTTCTCACTGGAAACACCATATATTTT. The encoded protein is CSVLGQGFLTGNTIYF. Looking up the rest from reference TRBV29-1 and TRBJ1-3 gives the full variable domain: SAVISQKPSRDICQRGTSLTIQCQVDSQVTMMFWYRQQPGQSLTLIATANQGSEATYESGFVIDKFPISRPNLTFSTLTVSNMSPEDSSIYLCSVLGQGFLTGNTIYFGEGSWLTVV.

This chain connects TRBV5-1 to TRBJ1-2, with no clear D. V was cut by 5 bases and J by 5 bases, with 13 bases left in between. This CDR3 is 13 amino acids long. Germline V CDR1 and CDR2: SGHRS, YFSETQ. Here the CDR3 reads CASRTELKYGYTF. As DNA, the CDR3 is TGCGCCAGCAGGACCGAGCTAAAGTATGGCTACACCTTC. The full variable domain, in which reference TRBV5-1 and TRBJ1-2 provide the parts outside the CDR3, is KAGVTQTPRYLIKTRGQQVTLSCSPISGHRSVSWYQQTPGQGLQFLFEYFSETQRNKGNFPGRFSGRQFSNSRSEMNVSTLELGDSALYLCASRTELKYGYTFGSGTRLTVV.

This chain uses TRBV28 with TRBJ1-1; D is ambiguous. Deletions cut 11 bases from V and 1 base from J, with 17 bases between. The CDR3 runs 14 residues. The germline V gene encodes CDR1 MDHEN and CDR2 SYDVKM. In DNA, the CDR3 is TGTGCCGGCACACGAGGCAAGGGGAACACTGAAGCTTTCTTT. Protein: CAGTRGKGNTEAFF. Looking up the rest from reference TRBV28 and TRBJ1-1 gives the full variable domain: DVKVTQSSRYLVKRTGEKVFLECVQDMDHENMFWYRQDPGLGLRLIYFSYDVKMKEKGDIPEGYSVSREKKERFSLILESASTNQTSMYLCAGTRGKGNTEAFFGQGTRLTVV.

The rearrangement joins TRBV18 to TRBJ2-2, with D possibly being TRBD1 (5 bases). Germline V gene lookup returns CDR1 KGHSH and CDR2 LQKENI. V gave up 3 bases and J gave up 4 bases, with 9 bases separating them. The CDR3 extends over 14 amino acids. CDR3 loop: CASSPDILTGELFF. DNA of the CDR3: TGTGCCAGCTCACCGGACATTCTCACCGGGGAGCTGTTTTTT.